This is a list of T cell receptor beta chains from one sample in a study of cytomegalovirus exposure and HLA in healthy donors. The repertoire was sequenced with immunoSEQ multiplex PCR; TCRdb's copy has only in-frame clones and lacks some. The sample lists around 200,000 clones, approximately 80% seen once, with around 0.69% in the top ten. The sample comprised PBMCs. These receptors were collected from a boy aged 10-17 years in good health and CMV-seronegative. Both conserved end residues are part of each CDR3. Each record gives: CDR3 protein, CDR3 DNA, V gene, D gene, J gene, clone size. D genes are given only for firm matches. Clone size is stated in some rows and not others, as once, few, many or a class when expanded.

cdr3_aa: CASSLGFGGSEQYF
cdr3_nt: TGTGCCAGCAGCTTAGGCTTCGGGGGATCCGAGCAGTACTTC
v_call: TRBV7-2
d_call: -
j_call: TRBJ2-7
clone_size: -

cdr3_aa: CASRSGTYQETQYF
cdr3_nt: TGTGCCAGCAGATCGGGGACATACCAAGAGACCCAGTACTTC
v_call: TRBV6-6
d_call: -
j_call: TRBJ2-5
clone_size: -

cdr3_aa: CANLLTTGADEQYF
cdr3_nt: TGTGCCAACCTACTAACGACAGGGGCTGACGAGCAGTACTTC
v_call: TRBV5-8
d_call: TRBD1
j_call: TRBJ2-7
clone_size: -

cdr3_aa: CASSEQAGNQPQHF
cdr3_nt: TGTGCCAGCAGTGAACAGGCAGGGAATCAGCCCCAGCATTTT
v_call: TRBV6-1
d_call: -
j_call: TRBJ1-5
clone_size: -

cdr3_aa: CASSAGLAGGSSSYNEQFF
cdr3_nt: TGCGCCAGCAGCGCAGGACTAGCGGGGGGCTCCAGCTCCTACAATGAGCAGTTCTTC
v_call: TRBV5-1
d_call: TRBD2
j_call: TRBJ2-1
clone_size: -

cdr3_aa: CASRRDVDDGNTIYF
cdr3_nt: TGTGCCTCCAGGCGGGACGTAGATGATGGAAACACCATATATTTT
v_call: TRBV6-4
d_call: -
j_call: TRBJ1-3
clone_size: -

cdr3_aa: CASSYGDRVYGYTF
cdr3_nt: TGTGCCAGTAGCTACGGGGACAGGGTGTATGGCTACACCTTC
v_call: TRBV19
d_call: TRBD1
j_call: TRBJ1-2
clone_size: once

cdr3_aa: CASSEAGGAPETQYF
cdr3_nt: TGTGCCAGCAGTGAAGCCGGGGGGGCCCCGGAGACCCAGTACTTC
v_call: TRBV6-1
d_call: TRBD2
j_call: TRBJ2-5
clone_size: few

cdr3_aa: CASIYHPGPTEAFF
cdr3_nt: TGTGCCAGCATTTATCACCCGGGTCCCACTGAAGCTTTCTTT
v_call: TRBV6-6
d_call: -
j_call: TRBJ1-1
clone_size: -

cdr3_aa: CASSLSYRDYGYTF
cdr3_nt: TGTGCCAGCAGCTTATCCTACAGGGACTATGGCTACACCTTC
v_call: TRBV5-4
d_call: -
j_call: TRBJ1-2
clone_size: -

cdr3_aa: CASSSGLSNEAFF
cdr3_nt: TGTGCCAGCAGCTCCGGACTTTCTAATGAAGCTTTCTTT
v_call: TRBV28
d_call: -
j_call: TRBJ1-1
clone_size: -

cdr3_aa: CASSQEDGIAGGYTF
cdr3_nt: TGCGCCAGCAGCCAAGAGGACGGGATCGCTGGGGGCTACACCTTC
v_call: TRBV4-1
d_call: -
j_call: TRBJ1-2
clone_size: -

cdr3_aa: CSVEDRERGRGIEAFF
cdr3_nt: TGCAGCGTTGAAGATCGAGAGAGGGGGAGGGGGATTGAAGCTTTCTTT
v_call: TRBV29-1
d_call: -
j_call: TRBJ1-1
clone_size: -

cdr3_aa: CASSVGLAGSEQYF
cdr3_nt: TGTGCCAGCAGCGTGGGACTAGCGGGGAGCGAGCAGTACTTC
v_call: TRBV5-6
d_call: TRBD2
j_call: TRBJ2-7
clone_size: few

cdr3_aa: CATSGGQQLLNTEAFF
cdr3_nt: TGTGCCACCAGCGGAGGACAGCAACTCTTGAACACTGAAGCTTTCTTT
v_call: TRBV15
d_call: -
j_call: TRBJ1-1
clone_size: -

cdr3_aa: CASSLAGGREQYF
cdr3_nt: TGTGCCAGCAGCTTAGCGGGGGGGCGAGAGCAGTACTTC
v_call: TRBV4-2
d_call: TRBD2
j_call: TRBJ2-7
clone_size: -

cdr3_aa: CASSPGQGAVGYTF
cdr3_nt: TGCGCCAGCAGCCCGGGACAGGGGGCGGTTGGCTACACCTTC
v_call: TRBV5-1
d_call: TRBD1
j_call: TRBJ1-2
clone_size: once

cdr3_aa: CASSPTGVSPTNEKLFF
cdr3_nt: TGTGCCAGCAGTCCAACAGGGGTCTCACCGACTAATGAAAAACTGTTTTTT
v_call: TRBV7-9
d_call: TRBD1
j_call: TRBJ1-4
clone_size: -

cdr3_aa: CASSLLAEPNTGELFF
cdr3_nt: TGTGCCAGTAGCCTTTTAGCCGAACCGAACACCGGGGAGCTGTTTTTT
v_call: TRBV28
d_call: -
j_call: TRBJ2-2
clone_size: few

cdr3_aa: CASSEARRRSNYGYTF
cdr3_nt: TGTGCCAGCAGTGAAGCGCGGCGGCGATCTAACTATGGCTACACCTTC
v_call: TRBV6-1
d_call: -
j_call: TRBJ1-2
clone_size: -